A single sample gave rise to the 32 T cell receptor beta chains below, sequenced in a study of cytomegalovirus exposure and HLA in healthy donors. 13 Jbeta primers and 60 Vbeta primers were used for the PCR. Generated by immunoSEQ multiplex PCR, the TCRdb table keeps only in-frame clones and is missing some. The sample consists of around 64,000 clones, around four fifths of them appearing once. The sample consisted of PBMCs. The receptors were sampled from a woman aged 25-40 years in good health and CMV-seropositive.

The V call is TRBV6-5, the J call TRBJ1-2; weak D call: TRBD1 (5 bases). The V gene's germline CDR1 is MNHEY and CDR2 SVGAGI. Deletions cut 11 bases from V and 0 bases from J, with 19 bases between. The CDR3 contains 15 residues. Here the CDR3 DNA reads TGTGCCGTCAGGGTTACGGCTCATTCTAACTATGGCTACACCTTC. It encodes CAVRVTAHSNYGYTF.

This clone showed up just once. CDR3 coding DNA: TGCAGTGCTAGAGTGACTTACGAGCAGTACTTC. This sequence encodes CSARVTYEQYF. This rearrangement joins TRBV20-1 to TRBJ2-7; no clear D. This CDR3 has 11 amino acids. The germline V and J ends were trimmed by 1 base and 4 bases, with 5 bases remaining between them. Germline CDR1 DFQATT, CDR2 SNEGSKA (reference sequence).

This chain links TRBV7-9 with TRBJ1-5, with TRBD1 identical over 9 bases. The CDR3 covers 14 residues. V shed 5 bases and J 6 bases; nucleotides not matched to a gene: 5. The germline V gene encodes CDR1 SEHNR and CDR2 FQNEAQ (reference sequence). DNA for the CDR3: TGTGCCAGCAGCCTAGGGACAGGGTCTCAGCCCCAGCATTTT. Its protein is CASSLGTGSQPQHF.

The rearrangement uses TRBV4-3 and TRBJ1-1; tentative D call: TRBD1 (6 bases). Germline V lookup: CDR1 LGHNA, CDR2 YSLEER. This CDR3 comprises 13 residues. With 5 bases removed from V and 2 bases from J, the gap between germline ends came to 9 bases. The CDR3 loop is CASSDRINTEAFF. CDR3 DNA: TGCGCCAGCAGCGACAGGATTAACACTGAAGCTTTCTTT.

This chain joins TRBV7-9 and TRBJ2-7; 7 nucleotides agree with TRBD2. Germline lookup yields CDR1 SEHNR and CDR2 FQNEAQ (reference sequence). The V and J ends lost 6 bases and 5 bases, in that order; junction bases with no gene match: 7. The CDR3 extends over 13 amino acids. The CDR3 DNA follows: TGTGCCAGCAGAGGGGCGGGAGTCGACGAGCAGTACTTC. Translated: CASRGAGVDEQYF.

V gene TRBV5-1 combines with J gene TRBJ2-7; D is perhaps TRBD2 (6 bases). V shed 0 bases and J shed 4 bases, with 11 bases lying between them. CDR3 length: 14 amino acids. From germline, CDR1 is SGHRS and CDR2 YFSETQ. The CDR3 is CASSLDRGLYEQYF. The CDR3 bases are TGCGCCAGCAGCTTGGACCGGGGACTTTACGAGCAGTACTTC.

The genes are TRBV6-5 and TRBJ2-7, with D possibly TRBD2 on 5 matching bases. From germline, CDR1 is MNHEY and CDR2 SVGAGI. The CDR3 runs 15 residues. Trimming left V 6 bases short and J 6 bases short, with 21 bases between. CDR3 in DNA: TGTGCCAGCAGCCGCCTTTCCAGACTACTTTTCGAGCAGTACTTC. Amino acids: CASSRLSRLLFEQYF.

The rearrangement uses TRBV27 and TRBJ1-1, with D hard to call. Trimming left V 3 bases short and J 3 bases short, with 8 bases between. Germline values: CDR1 MNHEY, CDR2 SMNVEV (reference sequence). The CDR3 covers 13 residues. The CDR3 DNA reads TGTGCCAGCAGTTTTCGGTATGACACTGAAGCTTTCTTT. This encodes CASSFRYDTEAFF.

The chain uses TRBV6-1 and TRBJ2-2, with 8 nucleotides matching TRBD1. The CDR3 length is 15 residues. Germline V gene data show CDR1 as MNHNS and CDR2 as SASEGT. V lost 4 bases, J lost 3 bases, and 4 bases stayed unmatched. The CDR3 bases are TGTGCCAGCAGTGCCCAGGGGGCGTACACCGGGGAGCTGTTTTTT. This codes for CASSAQGAYTGELFF.

CDR3 nucleotides: TGTGCCAGCAGTACCTCAGGCGGGAGTCCCTACGAGCAGTACTTC. This sequence encodes CASSTSGGSPYEQYF. The chain is built from TRBV6-1 and TRBJ2-7, with 7 bases lining up with TRBD2. Trimming removed 5 bases from V and 2 bases from J; junction bases left unmatched: 9. Per germline, CDR1 MNHNS and CDR2 SASEGT. The CDR3 extends over 15 amino acids.

This sequence joins TRBV6-5 and TRBJ2-7; TRBD2 is a possible D gene (6 bases). The ends were cut back, 7 bases at V and 2 bases at J, with 15 bases in the middle. Germline loops: CDR1 MNHEY, CDR2 SVGAGI. CDR3 length equals 14 residues. As DNA, the CDR3 is TGTGCCAGCATCCCGGGAGTTGGGACCTACGAGCAGTACTTC. This encodes CASIPGVGTYEQYF.

The J gene is TRBJ1-4, the V gene TRBV27, with D perhaps matching TRBD1 (6 bases). The CDR3 has 13 residues. The germline V and J ends were trimmed by 6 bases and 8 bases, with 13 bases remaining between them. CDR1 MNHEY and CDR2 SMNVEV come from the germline V gene (reference sequence). CDR3 protein: CASSDRFGEKLFF. CDR3 bases: TGTGCCAGCAGCGACAGGTTTGGGGAAAAACTGTTTTTT.

This clone showed up just a few times. This chain joins TRBV4-3 and TRBJ1-2; 9 bases line up with TRBD1. With V trimmed by 1 base and J by 4 bases, 13 bases remained unmatched. CDR3 length equals 18 residues. Per germline, CDR1 LGHNA and CDR2 YSLEER. The CDR3 here is CASSQGPGTGSVLYGYTF. DNA of the CDR3: TGCGCCAGCAGCCAAGGACCCGGGACAGGGTCCGTGCTCTATGGCTACACCTTC.

J is TRBJ2-3 and V is TRBV30, with 11 bases fitting TRBD2. The CDR3 spans 15 residues. J was trimmed by 6 bases and V by 3 bases; bases with no gene match: 8. The germline CDR1 and CDR2 sequences are GTSNPN and SVGIG (reference sequence). The CDR3 protein is CAWSRLAGRADTQYF. The CDR3 bases are TGTGCCTGGAGCCGACTAGCGGGAAGGGCGGATACGCAGTATTTT.

The chain recombines TRBV7-3 with TRBJ2-1, with a possible D match to TRBD1 (5 bases). The germline V gene encodes CDR1 SGHTA and CDR2 FQGTGA. The CDR3 totals 13 residues. V lost 5 bases and J 5 bases, leaving 10 bases between the germline ends. CDR3 DNA: TGTGCCAGCAGCCCCGACAGCCACAATGAGCAGTTCTTC. Protein product: CASSPDSHNEQFF. The whole variable domain, filled in from reference TRBV7-3 and TRBJ2-1, reads GAGVSQTPSNKVTEKGKYVELRCDPISGHTALYWYRQSLGQGPEFLIYFQGTGAADDSGLPNDRFFAVRPEGSVSTLKIQRTERGDSAVYLCASSPDSHNEQFFGPGTRLTVL.

This CDR3 reads CASATRQGATNEKLFF. DNA of the CDR3: TGTGCCAGCGCCACCCGACAGGGAGCAACTAATGAAAAACTGTTTTTT. This chain joins TRBV7-2 and TRBJ1-4; TRBD1 matches 7 bases. The CDR3 runs to 16 residues. J gave up 0 bases and V 8 bases, and 9 bases lay outside the gene matches. Germline CDR1 is SGHTA and CDR2 is FQGNSA. Complete variable domain (other parts from reference TRBV7-2 and TRBJ1-4): GAGVSQSPSNKVTEKGKDVELRCDPISGHTALYWYRQSLGQGLEFLIYFQGNSAPDKSGLPSDRFSAERTGGSVSTLTIQRTQQEDSAVYLCASATRQGATNEKLFFGSGTQLSVL.

This chain links TRBV6-5 with TRBJ2-1; 7 bases are shared with TRBD2. Unmatched junction bases numbered 11, after V lost 2 bases and J lost 7 bases. The CDR3 sequence is 16 residues long. Germline loops: CDR1 MNHEY, CDR2 SVGAGI. The CDR3 nucleotides read TGTGCCAGCAGTTACGCGGCGGGAGAGCCGGGGAATGAGCAGTTCTTC. Its translation is CASSYAAGEPGNEQFF.

The chain combines TRBV7-9 with TRBJ1-1; 11 nucleotides agree with TRBD1. This CDR3 spans 14 amino acids. The germline V gene has CDR1 SEHNR and CDR2 FQNEAQ (reference sequence). V was clipped by 8 bases and J by 7 bases; unmatched bases: 9. The CDR3 sequence is CASGRDRGANEAFF. Here the CDR3 DNA reads TGTGCCAGCGGCAGGGACAGGGGGGCCAATGAAGCTTTCTTT.

This rearrangement joins TRBV10-3 to TRBJ1-1; D ambiguous. The CDR3 is 14 residues long. Germline V gene data show CDR1 as ENHRY and CDR2 as SYGVKD. The V gene lost 0 bases and the J gene lost 6 bases, with 11 bases spanning the gap. The chain's CDR3 is CAISESGGKSEAFF. In nucleotides, the CDR3 is TGTGCCATCAGTGAGTCAGGAGGCAAGTCTGAAGCTTTCTTT.

The CDR3 here is CASNSPGTGVGEQYF. Written as DNA, the CDR3 is TGTGCCAGCAACTCCCCCGGGACAGGGGTGGGTGAGCAGTACTTC. J is TRBJ2-7 and V is TRBV28; 10 bases line up with TRBD1. With 7 bases clipped from V and 7 bases from J, the junction kept 13 bases outside the gene matches. From germline, CDR1 is MDHEN and CDR2 SYDVKM. The CDR3 totals 15 residues.

This chain joins TRBV30 and TRBJ1-2, with D perhaps TRBD1 (5 bases). There are 14 residues in the CDR3. The germline V gene encodes CDR1 GTSNPN and CDR2 SVGIG (reference sequence). The V gene lost 5 bases and the J gene lost 4 bases, with 17 bases spanning the gap. The CDR3 region has the DNA TGTGCCTGGGCCCTCTCAGGGTTATCCTATGGCTACACCTTC. Protein product: CAWALSGLSYGYTF.

CDR3 nucleotides: TGTGCCAGCAGTATCCAGGGGGAGACCTACGAGCAGTACTTC. Protein sequence: CASSIQGETYEQYF. This chain joins TRBV6-1 and TRBJ2-7, with TRBD1 matching over 7 bases. The J segment lost 2 bases and the V segment lost 5 bases, leaving 6 bases of the junction unmatched. Germline V gene sequence: CDR1 MNHNS, CDR2 SASEGT. The CDR3 is 14 amino acids.

The CDR3 nucleotides read TGTGCCAGTACTTTAGGACGGGGACTAGCGGGTATCCACTCTGGGGCCAACGTCCTGACTTTC. Protein product: CASTLGRGLAGIHSGANVLTF. The genes are TRBV19 and TRBJ2-6; TRBD2 matches 12 bases. The germline V gene has CDR1 LNHDA and CDR2 SQIVND (reference sequence). The V gene end was trimmed by 7 bases and the J gene end by 0 bases; junction bases not matched to a gene: 16. The CDR3 has 21 amino acids.

The chain recombines TRBV5-6 with TRBJ2-7; D is perhaps TRBD1 (7 bases). The germline CDR1 and CDR2 sequences are SGHDT and YYEEEE. The V end lost 2 bases, the J end lost 6 bases, and 18 bases lay between the germline ends. The CDR3 is 15 amino acids. The CDR3: CASSFGGTVGGEQYF. The CDR3 DNA reads TGTGCCAGCAGCTTTGGAGGGACAGTGGGAGGCGAGCAGTACTTC.

This rearrangement joins TRBV6-5 to TRBJ1-5, with no clear D. Trimming removed 5 bases at V and 0 bases at J, with 11 bases between. Germline-derived CDR1 and CDR2 are MNHEY and SVGAGI. There are 15 residues in the CDR3. The CDR3 reads CASSGGLNSNQPQHF. As DNA, the CDR3 is TGTGCCAGCAGTGGTGGGCTTAATAGCAATCAGCCCCAGCATTTT.

The chain recombines TRBV28 with TRBJ1-5, with D maybe TRBD1 (5 bases). The CDR3 has 13 amino acids. Germline-derived CDR1 and CDR2 are MDHEN and SYDVKM. Trimming stripped 6 bases from V and 4 bases from J, with 10 bases between. The CDR3 DNA reads as TGTGCCAGCAGGTGGGGGGGTAATCAGCCCCAGCATTTT. Amino acids: CASRWGGNQPQHF.

The chain uses TRBV11-2 and TRBJ1-1; TRBD1 might be the D (5 bases). Trimming took off 1 base at V and 10 bases at J, with 13 bases between the two ends. The CDR3 covers 13 residues. CDR1 is SGHAT and CDR2 is FQNNGV in the germline V gene. The CDR3 DNA is TGTGCCAGCAGCTTAGCGGGGACGGGGGGAGCTTTCTTT. This translates into CASSLAGTGGAFF.

The chain employs TRBV7-9 and TRBJ2-2; TRBD1 might be the D (5 bases). Trimming removed 3 bases at V and 6 bases at J, with 17 bases between. Germline-derived CDR1 and CDR2 are SEHNR and FQNEAQ (reference sequence). There are 16 residues in the CDR3. The CDR3 is CASSFLRPGFAGELFF. CDR3 DNA sequence: TGTGCCAGCAGCTTCCTCCGGCCAGGGTTCGCCGGGGAGCTGTTTTTT.

The chain has TRBV4-1 and TRBJ2-6; D call uncertain. The CDR3 sequence is 13 residues long. Deletions cut 4 bases from V and 4 bases from J, with 5 bases between. Germline-derived CDR1 and CDR2 are MGHRA and YSYEKL. The CDR3: CASSPLGANVLTF. CDR3 sequence (DNA): TGCGCCAGCAGCCCCTTGGGGGCCAACGTCCTGACTTTC.

This clone came up once. The rearrangement links TRBV6-6 to TRBJ2-1; D may be TRBD2 (6 bases). There are 15 residues in the CDR3. The V gene's germline CDR1 is MNHNY and CDR2 SVGAGI (reference sequence). Trimming cost V 4 bases and J 6 bases, with 16 bases left between them. Written as DNA, the CDR3 is TGTGCCAGCAGTTCTAAGGACTACGGGGGCAATGAGCAGTTCTTC. It codes for CASSSKDYGGNEQFF.

The J gene is TRBJ2-3, the V gene TRBV7-2; D not resolved. This CDR3 contains 13 residues. Germline V gene sequence: CDR1 SGHTA, CDR2 FQGNSA. V shed 2 bases and J shed 8 bases, with 11 bases lying between them. The CDR3, as DNA: TGTGCCAGCAGCTTACAAGGAGTGGTTACGCAGTATTTT. Its protein is CASSLQGVVTQYF.

This clone has only a few counts. V usage is TRBV25-1 and J usage is TRBJ2-1; perhaps TRBD2 as D (6 bases). This CDR3 is built from 15 residues. Trimming cost V 5 bases and J 3 bases, with 14 bases left between them. The germline V gene encodes CDR1 MGHDK and CDR2 SYGVNS. The CDR3 region is CASSPQRAGYNEQFF. CDR3 DNA sequence: TGTGCCAGCAGTCCCCAGCGGGCAGGCTACAATGAGCAGTTCTTC.